Each of the 2 T cell receptor beta chains below was sequenced from the same sample in a study of patients and donors after allogeneic stem cell transplantation. A single record per CDR3 protein comes from TCRdb applying MiXCR to the RT-PCR reads. This sample has about a million distinct CDR3 sequences, with more than 15% found just once. Sequencing input: blood, either unsorted or a sorted T cell fraction (not recorded which). Every receptor here comes from a human donor who was either an allogeneic HSCT recipient or a stem cell or donor lymphocyte infusion donor (not recorded which). It is not recorded whose cells these are; they may come from a transplant donor.

This clonotype was seen a handful of times. The rearrangement uses TRBV5-6 and TRBJ2-7, with 7 bases aligning to TRBD2. The CDR3 contains 13 residues. Losses at the gene ends were 6 bases for V and 5 bases for J; bases not matched to a gene: 8. CDR1 is SGHDT and CDR2 is YYEEEE in the germline V gene. CDR3: CASTLSGGNEQYF. Written as DNA, the CDR3 is TGTGCCAGCACCCTGTCGGGGGGAAACGAGCAGTACTTC.

The table lists this clonotype with a few counts. This chain joins TRBV12-3 or TRBV12-4 and TRBJ1-5; no reliable D call. Trimming shortened V by 6 bases and J by 10 bases, and 19 bases separated the two germline ends. The CDR3 loop spans 14 amino acids. For the CDR3, the DNA is TGTGCCAGCAGCCTGTCAGAACCCAATGAACCCCAGCATTTT. It is translated as CASSLSEPNEPQHF.